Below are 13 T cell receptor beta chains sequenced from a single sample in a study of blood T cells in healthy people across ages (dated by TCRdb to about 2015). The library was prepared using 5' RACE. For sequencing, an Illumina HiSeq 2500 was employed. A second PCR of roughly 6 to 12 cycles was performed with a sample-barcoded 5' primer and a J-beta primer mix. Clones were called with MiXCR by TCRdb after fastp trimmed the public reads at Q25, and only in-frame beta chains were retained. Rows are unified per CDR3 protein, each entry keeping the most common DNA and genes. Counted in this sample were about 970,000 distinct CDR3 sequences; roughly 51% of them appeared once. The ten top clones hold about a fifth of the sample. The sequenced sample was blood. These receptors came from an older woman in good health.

The CDR3 coding sequence is TGTGCCAGCAGCTTAACGGCAGGTGCGCAGGACGAGCAGTACTTC. Residues: CASSLTAGAQDEQYF. The chain carries TRBV7-2 and TRBJ2-7; no firm D call. The CDR3 spans 15 residues. V was clipped by 2 bases and J by 5 bases, with 16 bases between them. Germline CDR1 and CDR2: SGHTA and FQGNSA. The whole variable domain, filled in from reference TRBV7-2 and TRBJ2-7, reads GAGVSQSPSNKVTEKGKDVELRCDPISGHTALYWYRQSLGQGLEFLIYFQGNSAPDKSGLPSDRFSAERTGGSVSTLTIQRTQQEDSAVYLCASSLTAGAQDEQYFGPGTRLTVT.

The CDR3 spells CSASGDRREGGQPQHF. DNA for the CDR3: TGCAGTGCAAGTGGGGACAGGAGGGAAGGGGGTCAGCCCCAGCATTTT. This rearrangement joins TRBV20-1 to TRBJ1-5; 8 bases match TRBD1. The CDR3 runs to 16 residues. The V segment lost 6 bases and the J segment 6 bases; nucleotides outside the gene matches: 16. CDR1 is DFQATT and CDR2 is SNEGSKA in the germline V gene (reference sequence).

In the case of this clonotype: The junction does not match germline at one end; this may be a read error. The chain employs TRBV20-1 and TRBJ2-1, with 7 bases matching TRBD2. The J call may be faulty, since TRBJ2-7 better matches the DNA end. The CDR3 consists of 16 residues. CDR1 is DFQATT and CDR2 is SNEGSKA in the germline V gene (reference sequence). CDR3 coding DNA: TGTAGTGCTAGCTACCCGGGGGGTGCCCGGAGTTACGAGCAGTACTTC. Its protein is CSASYPGGARSYEQYF.

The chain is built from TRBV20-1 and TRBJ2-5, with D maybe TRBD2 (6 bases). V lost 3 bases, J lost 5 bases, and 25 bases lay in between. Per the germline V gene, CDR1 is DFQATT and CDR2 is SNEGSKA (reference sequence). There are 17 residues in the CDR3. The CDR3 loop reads CSARHLGWGEIEETQYF. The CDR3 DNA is TGCAGTGCTAGGCACCTAGGGTGGGGGGAGATAGAGGAGACCCAGTACTTC.

CDR3 bases: TGTGCCAGCAGTAGAATCGACAGGAGCCTCCTCCACTTT. It encodes CASSRIDRSLLHF. J is TRBJ1-6 and V is TRBV27; TRBD1 is a possible D gene (6 bases). CDR1 is MNHEY, CDR2 SMNVEV, per germline (reference sequence). There are 13 residues in the CDR3. The V and J ends lost 5 bases and 15 bases respectively, with 17 bases between them.

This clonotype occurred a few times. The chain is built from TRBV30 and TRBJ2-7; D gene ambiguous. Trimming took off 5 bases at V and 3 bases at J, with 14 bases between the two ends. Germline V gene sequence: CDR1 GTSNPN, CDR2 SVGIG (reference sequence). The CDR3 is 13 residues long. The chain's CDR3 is CAWVRYGSYEQYF. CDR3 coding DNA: TGTGCCTGGGTTCGATACGGCAGCTACGAGCAGTACTTC.

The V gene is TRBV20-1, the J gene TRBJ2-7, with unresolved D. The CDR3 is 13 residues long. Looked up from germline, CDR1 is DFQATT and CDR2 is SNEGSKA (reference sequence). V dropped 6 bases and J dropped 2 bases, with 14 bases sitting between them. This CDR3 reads CSAPSSLTYEQYF. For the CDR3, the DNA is TGCAGTGCCCCCTCAAGCCTGACCTACGAGCAGTACTTC.

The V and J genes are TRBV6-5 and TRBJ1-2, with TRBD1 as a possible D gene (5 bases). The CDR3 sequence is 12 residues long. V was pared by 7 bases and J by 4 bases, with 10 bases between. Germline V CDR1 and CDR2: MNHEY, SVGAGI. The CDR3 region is CASTGQGYGYTF. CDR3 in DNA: TGTGCCAGCACGGGGCAGGGCTATGGCTACACCTTC.

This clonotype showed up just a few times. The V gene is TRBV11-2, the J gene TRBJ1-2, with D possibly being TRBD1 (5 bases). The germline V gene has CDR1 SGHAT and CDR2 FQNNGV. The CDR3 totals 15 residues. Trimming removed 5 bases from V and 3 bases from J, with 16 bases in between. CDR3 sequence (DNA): TGTGCCAGCAGCCCCCGGGAGGGGTTAGACTATGGCTACACCTTC. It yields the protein CASSPREGLDYGYTF.

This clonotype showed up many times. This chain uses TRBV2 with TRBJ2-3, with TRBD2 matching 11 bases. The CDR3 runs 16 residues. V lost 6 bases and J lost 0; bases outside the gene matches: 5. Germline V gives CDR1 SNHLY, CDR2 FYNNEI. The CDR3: CASRRRLAGSTDTQYF. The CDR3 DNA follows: TGTGCCAGCAGGAGAAGACTAGCGGGAAGCACAGATACGCAGTATTTT.

CDR3 protein: CASSLDRGTSYYNEQYF. As DNA, the CDR3 is TGTGCCAGCAGCCTAGACCGAGGGACTAGCTACTACAATGAGCAGTACTTC. The gene calls are TRBV7-2 and TRBJ2-5; 9 nucleotides match TRBD2. Per the germline V gene, CDR1 is SGHTA and CDR2 is FQGNSA. This CDR3 has 17 residues. V lost 5 bases and J lost 11; bases outside the gene matches: 21.

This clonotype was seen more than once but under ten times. The CDR3 sequence: CASSYTEPVVLGYTF. The CDR3 nucleotides read TGTGCCAGCAGCTATACTGAACCCGTGGTACTTGGCTACACCTTC. The chain combines TRBV2 with TRBJ1-2; D gene ambiguous. This CDR3 comprises 15 residues. Trimming cost V 6 bases and J 7 bases, with 21 bases left between them. Per the germline V gene, CDR1 is SNHLY and CDR2 is FYNNEI.

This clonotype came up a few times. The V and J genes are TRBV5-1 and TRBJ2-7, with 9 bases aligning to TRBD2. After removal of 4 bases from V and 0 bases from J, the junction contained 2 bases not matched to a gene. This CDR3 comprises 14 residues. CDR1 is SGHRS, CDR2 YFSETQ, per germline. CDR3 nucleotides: TGCGCCAGCAGCCCTAGCGGGATCTCCTACGAGCAGTACTTC. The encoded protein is CASSPSGISYEQYF.